This is a list of T cell receptor beta chains from one sample in a study of technical replicates of blood from several donors. Sequencing used immunoSEQ multiplex PCR; TCRdb keeps in-frame clones, though not all of them. The sample lists approximately 12,000 clones, about 90% occurring once. The sample was PBMCs. The receptor set was obtained from a human donor in good health. CDR3s include the opening cysteine and the closing phenylalanine or tryptophan. A D gene is named only where the DNA matches it firmly. Clone size is shown for a subset of rows, as once, few, many or a class of expanded clone.

J,V,D,size,DNA,CDR3
TRBJ2-5,TRBV5-1,TRBD2,few,TGCGCCAGCAGCCCGGGACTAGCGGGAACGAGGGGGCGGGAGACCCAGTACTTC,CASSPGLAGTRGRETQYF
TRBJ1-4,TRBV28,TRBD1,NA,TGTGCCAGCAGCCAACCCGGGACAGGGAATGAAAAACTGTTTTTT,CASSQPGTGNEKLFF
TRBJ2-3,TRBV5-8,NA,NA,TGTGCCAGCAGACTGTTCACAGATACGCAGTATTTT,CASRLFTDTQYF
TRBJ2-7,TRBV2,NA,NA,TGTGCCAGCAGTGAAGGGGCGGGCGAGCAGTACTTC,CASSEGAGEQYF
TRBJ1-2,TRBV10-2,TRBD1,NA,TGCGCCAGCAGTGATTCCCTCCCGGGACAGGGCTATGGCTACACCTTC,CASSDSLPGQGYGYTF
TRBJ2-5,TRBV19,TRBD2,NA,TGTGCCACCAGGGAGGGTGAGACCCAGTACTTC,CATREGETQYF
TRBJ2-1,TRBV4-2,NA,NA,TGTGCCAGCAGCCAAGAGTCGTGGTTACAATGGGAGCAGTTCTTC,CASSQESWLQWEQFF
TRBJ2-7,TRBV6-5,NA,NA,TGTGCCAGCAGCCGAGGCTACGAGCAGTACTTC,CASSRGYEQYF
TRBJ1-5,TRBV2,TRBD1,NA,TGTGCCAGCAGTGAAAAGACAGGGCGTAATCAGCCCCAGCATTTT,CASSEKTGRNQPQHF
TRBJ2-7,TRBV6-5,NA,NA,TGTGCCACCTCGGGGGGCCTGGAGTACGAGCAGTACTTC,CATSGGLEYEQYF
TRBJ2-7,TRBV4-2,TRBD1,few,TGTGCCAGCAGCCACTCACCGGGACAGGGGGCCGACGAGCAGTACTTC,CASSHSPGQGADEQYF
TRBJ2-5,TRBV18,NA,once,TGTGCCAGCTCACCACAGGGGGGGCAAGAGACCCAGTACTTC,CASSPQGGQETQYF
TRBJ1-1,TRBV2,NA,once,TGTGCCAGCAGTGGGGGAGGAGCCTCAAACACTGAAGCTTTCTTT,CASSGGGASNTEAFF
TRBJ2-3,TRBV5-8,TRBD2,NA,TGTGCCAGCAGCACCGGGACTAGCGTGGATACGCAGTATTTT,CASSTGTSVDTQYF
TRBJ1-1,TRBV19,NA,few,TGTGCCAGTAGTAAGGGACATATGATGAACACTGAAGCTTTCTTT,CASSKGHMMNTEAFF
TRBJ2-5,TRBV2,TRBD2,NA,TGTGCCAGCAGTGAAAGGACTAGCGCGGAGACCCAGTACTTC,CASSERTSAETQYF
TRBJ1-2,TRBV19,NA,NA,TGTGCCAGTAGTTCTCACCGGGCTTCAATTGCGGGGTCTAACTATGGCTACACCTTC,CASSSHRASIAGSNYGYTF
TRBJ2-6,TRBV5-5,NA,NA,TGTGCCAGCATCAGGAACTTTGTTTCTGGGGCCAACGTCCTGACTTTC,CASIRNFVSGANVLTF
TRBJ2-1,TRBV27,NA,NA,TGTGCCAGCAGTTTAACGGGCTACAATGAGCAGTTCTTC,CASSLTGYNEQFF
TRBJ2-7,TRBV19,NA,NA,TGTGCCAGTAGTATATCGGGTGCCTACGAGCAGTACTTC,CASSISGAYEQYF
TRBJ2-5,TRBV11-2,TRBD1,NA,TGTGCCAGCAGCTTAGAGGTAGACAGGGGAGAGACCCAGTACTTC,CASSLEVDRGETQYF
TRBJ2-1,TRBV5-4,NA,NA,TGTGCCAGCCGGAGGGGGGGCGAGGGGCACTACAATGAGCAGTTCTTC,CASRRGGEGHYNEQFF
TRBJ1-1,TRBV27,NA,NA,TGTGCCAGCAGTTTAATCATAGGTGAGACAAGGACTGAAGCTTTCTTT,CASSLIIGETRTEAFF
TRBJ2-7,TRBV7-9,NA,NA,TGTGCCAGCAGCCCGAGACTTAGCTCCTACGAGCAGTACTTC,CASSPRLSSYEQYF
TRBJ1-4,TRBV29-1,TRBD1,NA,TGCAGCGTGAGCGGACAGGGATGGGGTGAAAAACTGTTTTTT,CSVSGQGWGEKLFF
TRBJ2-5,TRBV6-6,TRBD1,NA,TGTGCCAGCAGCCAAACCGGACAGGTCTTGGAGACCCAGTACTTC,CASSQTGQVLETQYF
TRBJ1-4,TRBV6-6,NA,NA,TGTGCCACCAGGGCGGGCGCCTGGGAAAAACTGTTTTTT,CATRAGAWEKLFF
TRBJ2-2,TRBV27,NA,NA,TGTGCCAGCAGTCCCACAGTACGGCCCGGGGAGCTGTTTTTT,CASSPTVRPGELFF
TRBJ2-3,TRBV9,TRBD1,NA,TGTGCCAGCAGCGGAGGCCAAGGGGGACAGTGGGATACGCAGTATTTT,CASSGGQGGQWDTQYF
TRBJ1-1,TRBV7-9,NA,NA,TGTGCCAGCAGCAAAGGTGTGGGACATTTGAACACTGAAGCTTTCTTT,CASSKGVGHLNTEAFF
TRBJ1-2,TRBV9,TRBD1,NA,TGTGCCAGCAGCCCACGGACAGGGTTGGACTATGGCTACACCTTC,CASSPRTGLDYGYTF
TRBJ2-6,TRBV7-9,NA,NA,TGTGCCAGCAGCTTAGACGGGTACGGGGCCAACGTCCTGACTTTC,CASSLDGYGANVLTF
TRBJ2-3,TRBV29-1,NA,NA,TGCAGCGTCGGACACACCACAGATACGCAGTATTTT,CSVGHTTDTQYF
TRBJ2-3,TRBV11-2,NA,NA,TGTGCCAGCAGCTTGGGGGCCGCCACAGATACGCAGTATTTT,CASSLGAATDTQYF
TRBJ2-7,TRBV6-6,NA,NA,TGTGCCAGCAGTTACGGAGCAGGGGCCTCCTACGAGCAGTACTTC,CASSYGAGASYEQYF
TRBJ2-3,TRBV19,TRBD2,few,TGTGCCAGTAGTATGTCCGCGGGAGGGTCAGATACGCAGTATTTT,CASSMSAGGSDTQYF
TRBJ1-5,TRBV19,NA,NA,TGTGCCAGTATAGGGGGACAATCTTATAGCAATCAGCCCCAGCATTTT,CASIGGQSYSNQPQHF
TRBJ2-7,TRBV6-1,TRBD1,NA,TGTGCCAGCAGGAGACCGGGACAGGGAGTACACGAGCAGTACTTC,CASRRPGQGVHEQYF
TRBJ2-7,TRBV6-5,TRBD2,once,TGTGCCAGCAGTTACTCGGGACTAGCTTCCTACGAGCAGTACTTC,CASSYSGLASYEQYF
TRBJ2-5,TRBV5-1,TRBD2,NA,TGCGCCAGCAGCTCGGTAGCGGGAGTGGGAGAGACCCAGTACTTC,CASSSVAGVGETQYF
TRBJ2-7,TRBV11-2,TRBD2,NA,TGTGCCAGCAGCTTAGATTGGGGGGGGGAGCAGTACTTC,CASSLDWGGEQYF
TRBJ2-7,TRBV6-5,NA,NA,TGTGCCAGCAGTCCCCAAGGGGGAGAGGTCTACGAGCAGTACTTC,CASSPQGGEVYEQYF
TRBJ1-1,TRBV5-6,NA,NA,TGTGCCAGCAGCCTTTCCTGGACAGTGAACACTGAAGCTTTCTTT,CASSLSWTVNTEAFF
TRBJ2-7,TRBV6-1,NA,NA,TGTGCCAGCAGTCAAGCGGAGTCCTACGAGCAGTACTTC,CASSQAESYEQYF
TRBJ1-3,TRBV5-1,NA,NA,TGCGCCAGCAGCCGGGAGGGGGACTCTGGAAACACCATATATTTT,CASSREGDSGNTIYF
TRBJ2-5,TRBV5-1,NA,NA,TGCGCCAGCAGCTTGTCGGGATTACAACAAGAGACCCAGTACTTC,CASSLSGLQQETQYF
TRBJ2-3,TRBV6-7,TRBD2,NA,TGTGCCAGCAGTTGCCGCGGGAGGGCCCGGGTGATGTATACGCAGTATTTT,CASSCRGRARVMYTQYF
TRBJ1-5,TRBV6-5,TRBD1,NA,TGTGCCAGCAGATATGGACAGGGGGCAGATCAGCCCCAGCATTTT,CASRYGQGADQPQHF
TRBJ2-2,TRBV10-1,NA,once,TGCGCCAGCAGTGAGTCAGCAGGGGCCGGGGAGCTGTTTTTT,CASSESAGAGELFF
TRBJ2-5,TRBV7-8,TRBD1,NA,TGTGCCAGCAGCTTAGGACAGGGGCGTCAGGGAGAGACCCAGTACTTC,CASSLGQGRQGETQYF
TRBJ1-5,TRBV18,TRBD1,NA,TGTGCCAGCTCACCGGGACAGCGAAATCAGCCCCAGCATTTT,CASSPGQRNQPQHF
TRBJ2-4,TRBV7-2,NA,NA,TGTGCCAGCACCCTCTGGGGGCAGAGGTCCGGCCCCAAAAACATTCAGTACTTC,CASTLWGQRSGPKNIQYF
TRBJ2-7,TRBV11-2,TRBD2,NA,TGTGCCAGCAGCTCAATAGCGGGAGGGCCTGTAACCTACGAGCAGTACTTC,CASSSIAGGPVTYEQYF
TRBJ2-4,TRBV11-1,NA,NA,TGTGCCAGCAGCTCCCAGTCCTTAGCCAAAAACATTCAGTACTTC,CASSSQSLAKNIQYF